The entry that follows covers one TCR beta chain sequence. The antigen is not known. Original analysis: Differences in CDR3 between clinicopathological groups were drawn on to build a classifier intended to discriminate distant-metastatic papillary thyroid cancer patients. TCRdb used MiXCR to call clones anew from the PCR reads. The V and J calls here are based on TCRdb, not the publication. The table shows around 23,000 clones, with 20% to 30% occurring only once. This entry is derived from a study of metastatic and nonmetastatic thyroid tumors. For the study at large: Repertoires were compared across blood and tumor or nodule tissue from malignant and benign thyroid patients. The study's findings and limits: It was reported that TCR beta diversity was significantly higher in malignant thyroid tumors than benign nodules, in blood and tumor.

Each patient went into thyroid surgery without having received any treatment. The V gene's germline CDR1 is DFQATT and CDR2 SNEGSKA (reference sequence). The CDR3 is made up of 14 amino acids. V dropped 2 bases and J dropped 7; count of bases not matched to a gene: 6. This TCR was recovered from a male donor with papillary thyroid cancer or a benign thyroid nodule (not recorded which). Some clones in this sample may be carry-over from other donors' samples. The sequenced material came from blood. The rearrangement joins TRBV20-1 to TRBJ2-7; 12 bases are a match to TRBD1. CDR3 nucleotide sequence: TGCAGTGCTAGATCAGGGGACAGGGGGCGAGAGCAGTACTTC. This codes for CSARSGDRGREQYF.